Each of the 11 T cell receptor beta chains below was sequenced from the same sample in a study of shared clonotypes between healthy human individuals. Sequenced by immunoSEQ multiplex PCR; TCRdb stores in-frame clones only, minus some. Found here are 700,000 or so clones, about two thirds of them singletons; the top ten hold 1.8%. The sequencing input was memory CD4+ T cells sorted from blood. Subset given: CD45RA-negative fraction. These receptors all stem from a woman aged 25 to 39 in good health.

The sample holds a few counts of this clone. This chain uses TRBV2 with TRBJ1-5, with 8 bases fitting TRBD1. From germline, CDR1 is SNHLY and CDR2 FYNNEI. CDR3 length: 15 residues. Losses at the gene ends were 8 bases for V and 4 bases for J; bases not matched to a gene: 10. Here the CDR3 reads CASGQGARGNQPQHF. As DNA, the CDR3 is TGTGCCAGCGGGCAGGGGGCCCGTGGAAATCAGCCCCAGCATTTT. The full variable domain, in which reference TRBV2 and TRBJ1-5 provide the parts outside the CDR3, is EPEVTQTPSHQVTQMGQEVILRCVPISNHLYFYWYRQILGQKVEFLVSFYNNEISEKSEIFDDQFSVERPDGSNFTLKIRSTKLEDSAMYFCASGQGARGNQPQHFGDGTRLSIL.

The chain combines TRBV7-8 with TRBJ1-4; TRBD1 matches at 7 bases. The CDR3 sequence is 15 residues long. V lost 4 bases to trimming and J lost 0 bases; unmatched junction nucleotides: 2. Germline V CDR1 and CDR2: SGHVS, FQNEAQ. The CDR3 sequence is CASSWDRATNEKLFF. DNA for the CDR3: TGTGCCAGCAGCTGGGACAGAGCAACTAATGAAAAACTGTTTTTT.

V usage is TRBV15 and J usage is TRBJ1-4; the D gene is possibly TRBD1 (5 bases). Germline CDR1 LNHNV, CDR2 YYDKDF (reference sequence). This CDR3 is built from 17 residues. Trimming removed 0 bases from V and 8 bases from J, with 19 bases in between. CDR3 protein: CATSRDVLAPGREKLFF. The CDR3 DNA reads as TGTGCCACCAGCAGAGATGTGTTAGCCCCAGGGAGGGAAAAACTGTTTTTT. Supplemented by reference TRBV15 and TRBJ1-4, the full variable domain reads DAMVIQNPRYQVTQFGKPVTLSCSQTLNHNVMYWYQQKSSQAPKLLFHYYDKDFNNEADTPDNFQSRRPNTSFCFLDIRSPGLGDTAMYLCATSRDVLAPGREKLFFGSGTQLSVL.

V and J are TRBV5-1 and TRBJ2-3; TRBD1 matches 9 bases. CDR1 SGHRS and CDR2 YFSETQ come from the germline V gene. J lost 2 bases, V lost 4 bases, and 8 bases had no gene match. The CDR3 has 16 residues. CDR3 nucleotide sequence: TGCGCCAGCAGCAACGTGGGACAGGGTTCCACAGATACGCAGTATTTT. This encodes CASSNVGQGSTDTQYF.

The table lists this clone with a count of one. The chain joins TRBV15 to TRBJ1-1; no firm D call. CDR1 and CDR2 from the germline V gene are LNHNV and YYDKDF (reference sequence). The V end lost 6 bases, the J end lost 10 bases, and 21 bases lay between the germline ends. The CDR3 runs 14 residues. This chain's CDR3 is CATSRPVILKGAFF. The CDR3 bases are TGTGCCACCAGTCGTCCAGTTATTCTTAAGGGAGCTTTCTTT.

The genes are TRBV27 and TRBJ1-2; the D is unclear. This CDR3 has 15 residues. With 5 bases removed from V and 4 bases from J, the gap between germline ends came to 17 bases. The germline V gene has CDR1 MNHEY and CDR2 SMNVEV (reference sequence). CDR3 in amino acids: CASSKPGENLYGYTF. The CDR3 coding sequence is TGTGCCAGCAGTAAACCCGGGGAAAATCTCTATGGCTACACCTTC.

This clone was observed a few times. The chain carries TRBV10-3 and TRBJ1-3; D gene uncertain. The CDR3 spans 12 residues. V was trimmed by 3 bases and J by 4 bases, leaving 4 bases between them. Germline CDR1 reads ENHRY; CDR2 reads SYGVKD. CDR3 nucleotides: TGTGCCATCAGTGAATCCGGAAACACCATATATTTT. Its protein is CAISESGNTIYF.

The rearrangement joins TRBV9 to TRBJ1-1; D unresolved. The CDR3 runs to 16 residues. The V gene lost 3 bases and the J gene lost 3 bases, with 18 bases spanning the gap. Germline assignment: CDR1 SGDLS and CDR2 YYNGEE. In nucleotides, the CDR3 is TGTGCCAGCAGCGCGCGGAAGGGAAATGCGGACACTGAAGCTTTCTTT. Its translation is CASSARKGNADTEAFF.

This chain connects TRBV10-1 to TRBJ2-7, with 10 nucleotides matching TRBD2. CDR3 length: 15 amino acids. Germline CDR1 WNHNN, CDR2 SYGVQD (reference sequence). V was pared by 2 bases and J by 6 bases, with 7 bases of the junction left unmatched. DNA of the CDR3: TGCGCCAGCAGTGAGATACTAGCGGGGCTCGGCGAGCAGTACTTC. This translates into CASSEILAGLGEQYF.

The sample holds many counts of this clone. The sample has other DNA sequences that encode this CDR3 too. The rearrangement uses TRBV11-2 and TRBJ2-3; TRBD2 agrees at 9 bases. Trimming cost V 3 bases and J 5 bases; bases outside gene matches: 3. Germline loops: CDR1 SGHAT, CDR2 FQNNGV. The CDR3 has 14 amino acids. The CDR3 DNA follows: TGTGCCAGCAGCTTCCCTAGCGGGGTAGATACGCAGTATTTT. Its translation: CASSFPSGVDTQYF.

The gene calls are TRBV7-9 and TRBJ2-3, with D perhaps matching TRBD2 (6 bases). CDR3 length: 14 amino acids. The V end lost 5 bases, the J end lost 2 bases, and 11 bases lay between the germline ends. Germline V gene sequence: CDR1 SEHNR, CDR2 FQNEAQ (reference sequence). The CDR3 is CASSPGSVTDTQYF. The DNA of the CDR3 is TGTGCCAGCAGCCCCGGGAGCGTCACAGATACGCAGTATTTT.